Many counts were recorded for the clone carrying this T cell receptor (beta chain). Specified time point: sample taken at primary tumor resection. Tumor, nontumor lung or frozen PBMC supplied whole RNA, sequenced without sorting. A total of approximately 69 untreated early-stage non-small cell lung cancer patients served as donors. This entry belongs to a study of spatial heterogeneity in lung cancer. Study information: The count of detected beta-chain sequences consistently exceeded that of alpha-chain sequences.

Trimming took 6 bases from V and 6 from J, leaving 17 bases between them. The CDR3 length is 14 residues. CDR1 and CDR2 from the germline V gene are MNHEY and SVGEGT. Each molecule of TCR cDNA was tagged with one unique molecular identifier. One entry per CDR3 protein, called by TCRdb with MiXCR from the 5' RACE reads. The sample lists 9,500 to 15,000 distinct CDR3 sequences, 6.2% seen once, with 9% to 12% in the top ten. The source was normal lung tissue next to the tumor, collected at surgery. The TCR sequence derives from a male donor with early-stage non-small cell lung cancer. This sequence joins TRBV6-2 or TRBV6-3 and TRBJ1-1, with D hard to call. CDR3 in amino acids: CASSYGFEAAEAFF. Written as DNA, the CDR3 is TGTGCCAGCAGCTACGGGTTTGAGGCGGCTGAAGCTTTCTTT.